This T cell receptor (beta chain) was identified during a study of identical twins. General observations from the study: Analyses of zero insertions could, in part, be confounded by invariant MAIT and iNKT cells.

This clonotype was seen ten or more times. Antigen: not known. The CDR3 sequence is 12 residues long. The germline V and J ends were trimmed by 6 bases and 5 bases, with 11 bases remaining between them. MiXCR, run by TCRdb on the 5' RACE reads, gives a single entry per CDR3 protein. The table shows about 720,000 distinct CDR3 sequences, with over 15% occurring only once. This sample also appeared in a second study, on T cells expressing NK-cell markers.

The source material was PBMCs. J is TRBJ2-7 and V is TRBV12-3 or TRBV12-4; D not certain. The sequence derives from a woman aged 18-35 years in good health. Here the CDR3 reads CASSPFWDEQYF. The CDR3 DNA follows: TGTGCCAGCAGCCCGTTTTGGGACGAGCAGTACTTC.